A selection of T cell receptor beta chains follows, all from one sample in a study of PD-1 blockade in mismatch repair-deficient tumors. Measured with immunoSEQ multiplex PCR; TCRdb has only the in-frame clones, and not every one. The table lists 100,000 to 150,000 clones, approximately 86% of them singletons. Sequenced here: peripheral blood, sampled 44 weeks after starting pembrolizumab. These receptors originate from an adult with mismatch repair-deficient cancer. Both conserved end residues are part of each CDR3. The order of the fields is D gene, J gene, V gene, clone size, CDR3 DNA, CDR3 protein. A D gene is named only where the DNA matches it firmly. Expanded clones get a size class; other rows say once, few or many, or leave the size out.

- TRBJ2-7 TRBV5-1 - TGCGCCAGCAGCTTGATGAGGGGCTCCTCCTACGAGCAGTACTTC CASSLMRGSSYEQYF
- TRBJ2-3 TRBV13 - TGTGCCAGCAGCGGAGCGGCCAAGAAAGATACGCAGTATTTT CASSGAAKKDTQYF
- TRBJ2-3 TRBV5-6 - TGTGCCAGCAGCTCGGCTTCCAACACAGATACGCAGTATTTT CASSSASNTDTQYF
- TRBJ1-1 TRBV29-1 - TGCAGCGTCCGACAGATTGAAGCTTTCTTT CSVRQIEAFF
- TRBJ2-2 TRBV7-9 - TGTGCCAGCAGCTCCGGGACTCTCTACACCGGGGAGCTGTTTTTT CASSSGTLYTGELFF
- TRBJ2-7 TRBV6-5 - TGTGCCAGCAGTTACTCGGCGTCAGGGGCCACCTACGAGCAGTACTTC CASSYSASGATYEQYF
TRBD1 TRBJ2-2 TRBV7-2 - TGTGCCAGCAGCCCACAGGGGGCGCGCGGGGAGCTGTTTTTT CASSPQGARGELFF
- TRBJ2-5 TRBV7-3 few TGTGCCAGCAGCTTAACGCTCCTAGAGACCCAGTACTTC CASSLTLLETQYF
TRBD2 TRBJ2-7 TRBV2 - TGTGCCAGCAGCTTCCGACTAGCGGGAGGGCATTTTTACTTC CASSFRLAGGHFYF
TRBD2 TRBJ2-5 TRBV4-1 once TGCGCCAGCAGCCAAGATAGCGGGGGGGAGACCCAGTACTTC CASSQDSGGETQYF
TRBD2 TRBJ2-5 TRBV7-2 - TGTGCCAGCAGCTTAGCGTGGCCAGCGGGAGGGGAGAAGACCCAGTACTTC CASSLAWPAGGEKTQYF
- TRBJ2-2 TRBV2 - TGTGCCAGCAGTGCTGAATTCAACACCGGGGAGCTGTTTTTT CASSAEFNTGELFF
- TRBJ2-6 TRBV5-1 - TGCGCCAGCAGCTATGAACCTATCCAGGGGGCCAACGTCCTGACTTTC CASSYEPIQGANVLTF
TRBD2 TRBJ2-3 TRBV19 - TGTGCCAGTAGCCTAGGGACTAGCGGGAGGGCCAGAGATACGCAGTATTTT CASSLGTSGRARDTQYF
- TRBJ2-5 TRBV10-3 - TGTGCCATCTCAGACAGGACGAAAGAGACCCAGTACTTC CAISDRTKETQYF
TRBD1 TRBJ1-4 TRBV13 - TGTGCCAGCAGCCTCACCGGGACAGGATTAGCAACTAATGAAAAACTGTTTTTT CASSLTGTGLATNEKLFF
TRBD2 TRBJ2-1 TRBV5-1 once TGCGCCAGCAGCAGGGGGACTAGCTCGGGCAATGAGCAGTTCTTC CASSRGTSSGNEQFF
TRBD1 TRBJ1-2 TRBV6-6 few TGTGCCAGCAGTCAGGGGACAGGGGGCGGCTATGGCTACACCTTC CASSQGTGGGYGYTF
- TRBJ1-1 TRBV7-9 - TGTGCCAGCAGAACGGGACAGAACACTGAAGCTTTCTTT CASRTGQNTEAFF
TRBD1 TRBJ2-7 TRBV13 - TGTGCCAGCAGCTATGGGGACAGGGGGTACGAGCAGTACTTC CASSYGDRGYEQYF
TRBD1 TRBJ1-1 TRBV10-3 - TGTGCCATCAGTGAGTTCGGGACAGGGGAAGTCGCTGAAGCTTTCTTT CAISEFGTGEVAEAFF
TRBD1 TRBJ1-4 TRBV7-9 - TGTGCCAGCAGCCCGACGACAGGGATCGGGGAAAAACTGTTTTTT CASSPTTGIGEKLFF
TRBD1 TRBJ2-7 TRBV11-2 - TGTGCCAGCAGCCTGACAGGGGGTTGGGCCTACGAGCAGTACTTC CASSLTGGWAYEQYF
- TRBJ2-7 TRBV7-2 - TGTGCCAGCAGCTTAAGCCTCTCCTACGAGCAGTACTTC CASSLSLSYEQYF
- TRBJ2-2 TRBV27 once TGTGCCAGTACGGGGGGGACAGCAAACACCGGGGAGCTGTTTTTT CASTGGTANTGELFF
- TRBJ2-1 TRBV28 once TGTGCCAGCAGTTTATGGACAGCCACATCATTATCTAATGAGCAGTTCTTC CASSLWTATSLSNEQFF
TRBD1 TRBJ2-7 TRBV6-4 once TGTGCCAGCAGGTCTTCACAGGGGGCATTTTTGTGCGAGCAGTACTTC CASRSSQGAFLCEQYF
- TRBJ2-2 TRBV30 - TGTGCCTGGAGTGCGGGGGGCGCCGGGGAGCTGTTTTTT CAWSAGGAGELFF
- TRBJ2-3 TRBV5-1 - TGCGCCAGCAGCGCCGGGGTGGCGGTAACAGATACGCAGTATTTT CASSAGVAVTDTQYF
- TRBJ1-3 TRBV7-2 once TGTGCCAGCAGCCTGATCGGAGGGATGGGAAACACCATATATTTT CASSLIGGMGNTIYF
TRBD1 TRBJ1-2 TRBV6-5 - TGTGCCAGCCGGGACAGGGATGCTAACTATGGCTACACCTTC CASRDRDANYGYTF
- TRBJ2-1 TRBV11-3 - TGTGCCAGCAGTCGAGGGGTCTACAATGAGCAGTTCTTC CASSRGVYNEQFF
TRBD1 TRBJ2-4 TRBV5-5 once TGTGCCAGCAGCTCCGGGACAGACCATATAGCCAAAAACATTCAGTACTTC CASSSGTDHIAKNIQYF
- TRBJ2-3 TRBV10-2 - TGCGCCAGCGAGGGACCGAGGGAAACAGATACGCAGTATTTT CASEGPRETDTQYF
- TRBJ1-1 TRBV27 - TGTGCCAGCAGTTTAGGGGTCGGGTCTTTCACTGAAGCTTTCTTT CASSLGVGSFTEAFF
- TRBJ1-5 TRBV27 - TGTGCCAGCAGCCCAGTCCAGGGTAGAGGCAATCAGCCCCAGCATTTT CASSPVQGRGNQPQHF
- TRBJ2-7 TRBV4-2 - TGTGCCAGCAGCCAAGAACCAGCCGACGAGCAGTACTTC CASSQEPADEQYF
TRBD2 TRBJ2-7 TRBV4-3 few TGCGCCAGCAGCCAAGCGGGGGCTAGCGGGCCTTCCTACGAGCAGTACTTC CASSQAGASGPSYEQYF
TRBD1 TRBJ2-7 TRBV4-1 - TGCGCCAGCAGCCATTGGGGTTTGAACAGGGGCGACTACGAGCAGTACTTC CASSHWGLNRGDYEQYF
TRBD1 TRBJ2-2 TRBV6-1 - TGTGCCACCGACAGGGGGCGGACCGGGGAGCTGTTTTTT CATDRGRTGELFF
- TRBJ2-5 TRBV7-9 - TGTGCCAGCAGCTTAGGGCGGAAGAGGGAGACCCAGTACTTC CASSLGRKRETQYF
- TRBJ2-3 TRBV4-2 - TGTGCCAGCAGCCAAAGGCAGTCTAGCACAGATACGCAGTATTTT CASSQRQSSTDTQYF
TRBD1 TRBJ1-1 TRBV27 - TGTGCCAGCAGATCCCCGACAGGGAAAGACACTGAAGCTTTCTTT CASRSPTGKDTEAFF
- TRBJ2-5 TRBV10-1 - TGCGCCAGCAGCCGTGGACAGCAAGAGACCCAGTACTTC CASSRGQQETQYF
- TRBJ2-7 TRBV6-5 - TGTGCCAGCAGTTACGACTCCTCCTACGAGCAGTACTTC CASSYDSSYEQYF
TRBD1 TRBJ2-2 TRBV28 - TGTGCCAGCGCTCGACAGGGGGCCGGGGAGCTGTTTTTT CASARQGAGELFF
- TRBJ1-2 TRBV9 - TGTGCCAGCAGCGTAGGCGGGAACTATGGCTACACCTTC CASSVGGNYGYTF